The 9 T cell receptor beta chains below come from one sample, sequenced in a study of control samples from healthy donors and cancer patients. Clones were sequenced by immunoSEQ multiplex PCR, and TCRdb holds only the in-frame ones, with some missing. The top ten hold 0.68% of the sample, which has more than 150,000 clones, 90% to 95% seen once. Material: blood. The receptors shown here come from a woman in her 30s in good health.

The rearrangement uses TRBV27 and TRBJ1-5; no reliable D call. The CDR3 has 13 residues. V was pared by 2 bases and J by 4 bases, with 6 bases between. CDR1 and CDR2 from the germline V gene are MNHEY and SMNVEV (reference sequence). CDR3: CASSLQWNQPQHF. CDR3 DNA sequence: TGTGCCAGCAGTTTACAGTGGAATCAGCCCCAGCATTTT.

V and J are TRBV9 and TRBJ2-5; the D gene is possibly TRBD2 (5 bases). V lost 2 bases and J lost 1, with 12 bases in between. The CDR3 length is 15 residues. Germline V gene lookup returns CDR1 SGDLS and CDR2 YYNGEE. This chain's CDR3 is CASSVAGTSQETQYF. CDR3 coding DNA: TGTGCCAGCAGCGTCGCGGGCACCAGCCAAGAGACCCAGTACTTC.

The chain is built from TRBV24-1 and TRBJ1-1; D uncertain. Germline assignment: CDR1 KGHDR and CDR2 SFDVKD. The CDR3 spans 13 residues. Trimming shortened V by 0 bases and J by 0 bases, and 1 base separated the two germline ends. CDR3 nucleotide sequence: TGTGCCACCAGTGATTTGCTGAACACTGAAGCTTTCTTT. Residues: CATSDLLNTEAFF.

V gene TRBV29-1 combines with J gene TRBJ2-7, with no clear D. Trimming pared 3 bases from V and 0 bases from J, leaving 9 bases between. The CDR3 sequence is 13 residues long. Looked up from germline, CDR1 is SQVTM and CDR2 is ANQGSEA. CDR3 region: CSVEVQSSYEQYF. CDR3 DNA: TGCAGCGTTGAGGTACAGAGCTCCTACGAGCAGTACTTC.

This sequence joins TRBV28 and TRBJ2-7, with TRBD2 identical over 8 bases. Germline loops: CDR1 MDHEN, CDR2 SYDVKM. V shed 5 bases, J shed 5 bases, and the junction held 8 bases outside the gene matches. The CDR3 spans 14 residues. CDR3 sequence reads: CASSPSGTSHEQYF. DNA of the CDR3: TGTGCCAGCAGTCCTTCCGGGACTAGTCACGAGCAGTACTTC.

The chain combines TRBV5-4 with TRBJ2-5; TRBD1 matches at 7 bases. From germline, CDR1 is SGHNT and CDR2 YYREEE (reference sequence). V lost 0 bases to trimming and J lost 2 bases; unmatched junction nucleotides: 4. The CDR3 covers 15 residues. Here the CDR3 reads CASSLVYRGQETQYF. DNA of the CDR3: TGTGCCAGCAGCTTGGTCTACAGGGGTCAAGAGACCCAGTACTTC.

This sequence joins TRBV24-1 and TRBJ2-3; tentatively, D is TRBD2 (5 bases). CDR3 length equals 16 residues. The V gene's germline CDR1 is KGHDR and CDR2 SFDVKD. Trimming removed 3 bases from V and 0 bases from J, with 12 bases in between. CDR3 sequence reads: CATSDAGELSTDTQYF. The CDR3 coding sequence is TGTGCCACCAGTGATGCCGGGGAACTTAGCACAGATACGCAGTATTTT.

This sequence joins TRBV5-4 and TRBJ1-1; no definite D call. Germline values: CDR1 SGHNT, CDR2 YYREEE (reference sequence). V lost 0 bases and J 1 base, leaving 7 bases between the germline ends. The CDR3 has 14 residues. The chain's CDR3 is CASSLEQANTEAFF. The CDR3 DNA follows: TGTGCCAGCAGCTTGGAGCAGGCGAACACTGAAGCTTTCTTT.

The gene calls are TRBV10-3 and TRBJ2-4, with D possibly being TRBD1 (6 bases). Germline loops: CDR1 ENHRY, CDR2 SYGVKD. The CDR3 spans 16 residues. The ends were cut back, 0 bases at V and 9 bases at J, with 18 bases in the middle. CDR3 DNA sequence: TGTGCCATCAGTGAGTCTAGGTGGCAGGGGCCGGTCATTCAGTACTTC. Protein sequence: CAISESRWQGPVIQYF.